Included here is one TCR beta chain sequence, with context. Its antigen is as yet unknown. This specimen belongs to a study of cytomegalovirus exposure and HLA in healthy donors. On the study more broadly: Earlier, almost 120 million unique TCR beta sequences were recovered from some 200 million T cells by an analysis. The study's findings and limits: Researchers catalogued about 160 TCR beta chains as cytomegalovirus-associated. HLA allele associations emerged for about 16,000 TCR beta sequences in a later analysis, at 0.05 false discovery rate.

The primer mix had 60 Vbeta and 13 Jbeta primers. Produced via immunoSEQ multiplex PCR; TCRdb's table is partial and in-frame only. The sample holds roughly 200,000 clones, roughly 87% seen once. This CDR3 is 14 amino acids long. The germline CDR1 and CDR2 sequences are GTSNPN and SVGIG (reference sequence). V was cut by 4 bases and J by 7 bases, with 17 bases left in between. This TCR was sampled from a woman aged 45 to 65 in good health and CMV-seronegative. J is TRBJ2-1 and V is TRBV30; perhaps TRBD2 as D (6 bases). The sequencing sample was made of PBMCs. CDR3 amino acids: CAWIPGAGGNEQFF. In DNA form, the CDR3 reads TGTGCCTGGATCCCTGGGGCCGGGGGAAATGAGCAGTTCTTC.